The rows below give T cell receptor beta chains drawn from one sample of a study of blood T cell repertoires in COVID-19. The method was immunoSEQ multiplex PCR; TCRdb's version includes in-frame clones alone and lacks a portion of them. The repertoire includes around 68,000 clones, 90% to 95% of them detected once, and about 3% sits in the top ten. Sample: peripheral blood. These receptor sequences come from an older man with active COVID-19. Each CDR3 is given with its conserved first and last residue. A D gene is named only where the DNA matches it firmly. Size tells how often a clone was seen (once, few, many) or the class of an expanded clone, and some rows leave it out.

V	size	J	D	DNA	CDR3
TRBV6-1	once	TRBJ1-4	TRBD1	TGTGCCAGCAGTGAAGGGACAGGGACGCGAAAACTGTTTTTT	CASSEGTGTRKLFF
TRBV2	NA	TRBJ1-2	NA	TGTGCCAGCAGTGAACGGGGGGAAGGCTACACCTTC	CASSERGEGYTF
TRBV14	NA	TRBJ1-4	TRBD1	TGTGCCAGCAGGGTTACAGGGGTTCCGGGTGAAAAACTGTTTTTT	CASRVTGVPGEKLFF
TRBV14	NA	TRBJ2-3	TRBD2	TGTGCCAGCAGCCCGGGGGGGTACACAGATACGCAGTATTTT	CASSPGGYTDTQYF
TRBV11-1	NA	TRBJ2-3	TRBD2	TGTGCCAGCAGCTTATTGCTAGCGGGGGATACGCAGTATTTT	CASSLLLAGDTQYF
TRBV19	NA	TRBJ1-1	NA	TGTGCCAGTAGTTCCCACAAGGAACTAAGGACTGAAGCTTTCTTT	CASSSHKELRTEAFF
TRBV5-8	NA	TRBJ1-6	TRBD1	TGTGCCAGCAGCTTAGTCCCGGGACAGCGATCACCCCTCCACTTT	CASSLVPGQRSPLHF
TRBV27	NA	TRBJ2-3	TRBD1	TGTGCCAGCAGTCCGTGGACAGGACCAAGCACAGATACGCAGTATTTT	CASSPWTGPSTDTQYF
TRBV9	NA	TRBJ1-5	NA	TGTGCCAGCAGCCCACCGGGGGGGTCTGGGCCCCAGCATTTT	CASSPPGGSGPQHF
TRBV15	NA	TRBJ1-2	TRBD1	TGTGCCACCAGCAGAGTGGATCGGACAGGGGACGGCTACACCTTC	CATSRVDRTGDGYTF
TRBV3-1/TRBV3-2	NA	TRBJ2-5	TRBD2	TGTGCCAGCAGCCAAATTTGGGGGGGGGTAGAGACCCAGTACTTC	CASSQIWGGVETQYF
TRBV7-3	NA	TRBJ2-1	TRBD1	TGTGCCAGCAGGGATAACAGGGGAGTAGGATCCTACAATGAGCAGTTCTTC	CASRDNRGVGSYNEQFF
TRBV6-4	once	TRBJ2-3	TRBD1	TGTGCCAGCAGTGAACACTGGACAGGGGGCGCGAGAATTGATACGCAGTATTTT	CASSEHWTGGARIDTQYF
TRBV5-1	once	TRBJ2-7	NA	TGCGCCAGCAGCTTGCCAGGGTTAGGGGCCTACGAGCAGTACTTC	CASSLPGLGAYEQYF
TRBV18	NA	TRBJ1-2	TRBD1	TGTGCCAGCTCATCACAGGGGGCTAACTATGGCTACACCTTC	CASSSQGANYGYTF
TRBV7-2	NA	TRBJ2-1	TRBD2	TGTGCCAGCAGCCGGGATGGCGGGGGCTACAATGAGCAGTTCTTC	CASSRDGGGYNEQFF
TRBV25-1	once	TRBJ1-4	NA	TGTGCCAGCAGTGATACGGCAGGGTACGAAAAACTGTTTTTT	CASSDTAGYEKLFF
TRBV5-1	once	TRBJ2-2	TRBD1	TGCGCCAGCAGCCAGAGGACAGGGGACACCGGGGAGCTGTTTTTT	CASSQRTGDTGELFF
TRBV6-5	NA	TRBJ2-3	NA	TGTGCCATTCAGGGTCGGCAGGAGAGCACAGATACGCAGTATTTT	CAIQGRQESTDTQYF
TRBV5-4	NA	TRBJ2-1	TRBD1	TGTGCCAGCAGCCCTTACCTGACAGGGGGCGCCGACAATGAGCAGTTCTTC	CASSPYLTGGADNEQFF
TRBV5-5	NA	TRBJ1-2	NA	TGTGCCAGCAGCTTGGTAGAAGACTATGGCTACACCTTC	CASSLVEDYGYTF
TRBV5-6	NA	TRBJ2-3	TRBD1	TGTGCCAGCAGCTTGCGGACAGGGGGCCCAGATACGCAGTATTTT	CASSLRTGGPDTQYF
TRBV6-5	NA	TRBJ1-2	NA	TGTGCCAGCAGTCCTGCATGGGCGTATGGCTACACCTTC	CASSPAWAYGYTF
TRBV14	NA	TRBJ1-3	NA	TGTGCCAGCAGCAACCTAGCTGGAAACACCATATATTTT	CASSNLAGNTIYF
TRBV11-2	NA	TRBJ2-3	TRBD2	TGTGCCAGCAGCTTGGGACTAGGGCAGACAGATACGCAGTATTTT	CASSLGLGQTDTQYF
TRBV5-1	NA	TRBJ1-5	NA	TGCGCCAGCAGCGCGGAGGACCCCGCCTATCAGCCCCAGCATTTT	CASSAEDPAYQPQHF
TRBV20-1	once	TRBJ2-3	NA	TGCAGTGTAAAACAGGGTGCTACGCAGTATTTT	CSVKQGATQYF
TRBV28	NA	TRBJ2-2	TRBD1	TGTGCCAGCAGTCTCCAGGGGGCGAGCACCGGGGAGCTGTTTTTT	CASSLQGASTGELFF
TRBV20-1	NA	TRBJ1-5	NA	TGCAGTGCTAGTGGCGGTCTGAATCAGCCCCAGCATTTT	CSASGGLNQPQHF
TRBV14	NA	TRBJ1-2	TRBD1	TGTGCCAGCAGCCCAGGACAGGCCTTTGGCTACACCTTC	CASSPGQAFGYTF
TRBV10-3	NA	TRBJ2-3	NA	TGTGCCATCAGTTTTGGATGGGCAACTGAGAAGAGCACAGATACGCAGTATTTT	CAISFGWATEKSTDTQYF
TRBV10-2	NA	TRBJ2-3	NA	TGCGCCACCAAAGTCGGGGGTTCAGATACGCAGTATTTT	CATKVGGSDTQYF
TRBV2	NA	TRBJ2-1	NA	TGTGCCAGCAGTGAAGCAGGGTCAGGGTCCTACAATGAGCAGTTCTTC	CASSEAGSGSYNEQFF
TRBV19	once	TRBJ2-1	NA	TGTGCCAGTAGTACGCCGGGACTCAGCTCCTACAATGAGCAGTTCTTC	CASSTPGLSSYNEQFF
TRBV3-1/TRBV3-2	few	TRBJ1-6	NA	TGTGCCAGCAGCCAAACGGGTTATAATTCACCCCTCCACTTT	CASSQTGYNSPLHF
TRBV11-3	NA	TRBJ1-1	NA	TGTGCCAGCAGCGCGCGACAGGCGAACACTGAAGCTTTCTTT	CASSARQANTEAFF
TRBV5-1	NA	TRBJ1-2	TRBD1	TGCGCCAGCAGCTTCGGAGGGACAGGGGAATACTATGGCTACACCTTC	CASSFGGTGEYYGYTF
TRBV5-1	NA	TRBJ1-1	NA	TGCGCCAGCAGCTTAAGAGGGCTGAACACTGAAGCTTTCTTT	CASSLRGLNTEAFF
TRBV4-2	NA	TRBJ2-7	NA	TGTGCCAGCAGCCAAGCGCTAAGCGGTGGCCGTTACGAGCAGTACTTC	CASSQALSGGRYEQYF
TRBV3-1/TRBV3-2	NA	TRBJ2-3	TRBD1	TGTGCCAGCAGTGAAGCCGGGACAGGGTGGGCAGATACGCAGTATTTT	CASSEAGTGWADTQYF
TRBV4-2	NA	TRBJ1-5	TRBD1	TGTGCCAGCAGCCAAGGAGACAGGGGAGACTTTCAGCCCCAGCATTTT	CASSQGDRGDFQPQHF
TRBV6-6	NA	TRBJ1-2	NA	TGTGCCAGCAGTTATACCAATACCCGGAGCTATGGCTACACCTTC	CASSYTNTRSYGYTF
TRBV7-8	NA	TRBJ2-1	NA	TGTGCCAGCAATATCAATGTCGGGGAGTGGGGGGTCAATGAGCAGTTCTTC	CASNINVGEWGVNEQFF
TRBV10-3	NA	TRBJ1-2	NA	TGTGCCACTGAACAGGGAGTTGGCTATGGCTACACCTTC	CATEQGVGYGYTF
TRBV7-3	once	TRBJ2-3	TRBD2	TGTGCCAGCAGTCGAGCGGGAGCAAGCACAGATACGCAGTATTTT	CASSRAGASTDTQYF
TRBV2	NA	TRBJ1-1	NA	TGTGCCAGCAGTTTACAGGGCGGGAACACTGAAGCTTTCTTT	CASSLQGGNTEAFF
TRBV11-3	once	TRBJ2-3	TRBD2	TGTGCCAGCAGCCCCGGACTAGCCGGCACAGATACGCAGTATTTT	CASSPGLAGTDTQYF
TRBV3-1/TRBV3-2	NA	TRBJ2-2	NA	TGTGCCAGCAGTCCGGGGTTTTCGAACACCGGGGAGCTGTTTTTT	CASSPGFSNTGELFF
TRBV11-2	NA	TRBJ2-5	TRBD2	TGTGCCAGCAGCTTTGGCAGCGGGGGGGCCATGGAGACCCAGTACTTC	CASSFGSGGAMETQYF
TRBV19	NA	TRBJ1-2	NA	TGTGCCAGTAGTATAGCGACATCTCCTAACTATGGCTACACCTTC	CASSIATSPNYGYTF
TRBV5-1	NA	TRBJ1-1	NA	TGCGCCAGCAGCCCGACAACCGGGACACTGGACACTGAAGCTTTCTTT	CASSPTTGTLDTEAFF
TRBV6-5	NA	TRBJ1-2	NA	TGTGCCAGCACCGGAACCGGGGGCTATGGCTACACCTTC	CASTGTGGYGYTF